The rows below give T cell receptor beta chains drawn from one sample of a study of Ad26.COV2.S vaccination and SARS-CoV-2 variants. Measured with immunoSEQ multiplex PCR; TCRdb has only the in-frame clones, and not every one. The repertoire holds hundreds of thousands of clones, around 92% seen once, with 3.9% in the top ten. This sample comprised peripheral blood, obtained after recovery from COVID-19. The receptors originated from a human donor who had recovered from COVID-19. CDR3s include the opening cysteine and the closing phenylalanine or tryptophan. Each record gives: clone size, J gene, V gene, D gene, CDR3 DNA, CDR3 protein. A D gene is named only where the DNA matches it firmly. Where a row states a size, it is once, few, many or the class of an expanded clone; other rows omit it.

clone_size: -; j_call: TRBJ1-2; v_call: TRBV19; d_call: TRBD1; cdr3_nt: TGTGCCAGTAGCCCCGGACAGGGGGCTAACTATGGCTACACCTTC; cdr3_aa: CASSPGQGANYGYTF
clone_size: -; j_call: TRBJ1-5; v_call: TRBV27; d_call: -; cdr3_nt: TGTGCCAGCAGTTTATCTTGGGACAACAATCAGCCCCAGCATTTT; cdr3_aa: CASSLSWDNNQPQHF
clone_size: -; j_call: TRBJ1-5; v_call: TRBV6-5; d_call: TRBD1; cdr3_nt: TGTGCCAGCAGTTTAACAGGGGCCTTCAATCAGCCCCAGCATTTT; cdr3_aa: CASSLTGAFNQPQHF
clone_size: -; j_call: TRBJ2-1; v_call: TRBV10-2; d_call: -; cdr3_nt: TGCGCCAGCAGTGAGTCCGGTAGGGCCAGGGGTTCGTCGGATGAGCAGTTCTTC; cdr3_aa: CASSESGRARGSSDEQFF
clone_size: -; j_call: TRBJ1-2; v_call: TRBV5-4; d_call: -; cdr3_nt: TGTGCCAGCAGCTCCTCGGCCTATGGCTACACCTTC; cdr3_aa: CASSSSAYGYTF
clone_size: -; j_call: TRBJ2-4; v_call: TRBV2; d_call: -; cdr3_nt: TGTGCCAGCAGTCGCACTGGGAAAAACATTCAGTACTTC; cdr3_aa: CASSRTGKNIQYF
clone_size: -; j_call: TRBJ2-1; v_call: TRBV9; d_call: TRBD2; cdr3_nt: TGTGCCAGCAGCGCAGCGGGAAGGCTAGCGGGGAACAATGAGCAGTTCTTC; cdr3_aa: CASSAAGRLAGNNEQFF
clone_size: -; j_call: TRBJ2-7; v_call: TRBV27; d_call: -; cdr3_nt: TGTGCCAGCAGTTTGACGGACGGCTTTCTATCCGAGCAGTACTTC; cdr3_aa: CASSLTDGFLSEQYF
clone_size: -; j_call: TRBJ1-6; v_call: TRBV7-8; d_call: -; cdr3_nt: TGTGCCAGCAGCTCCTCTAGGAGCTCCTATAATTCACCCCTCCACTTT; cdr3_aa: CASSSSRSSYNSPLHF
clone_size: -; j_call: TRBJ2-3; v_call: TRBV10-2; d_call: TRBD1; cdr3_nt: TGCGCCAGCAGTGAGTGGGGGTGGGACAGGGTAGCAGATACGCAGTATTTT; cdr3_aa: CASSEWGWDRVADTQYF
clone_size: -; j_call: TRBJ2-2; v_call: TRBV19; d_call: -; cdr3_nt: TGTGCCAGTAGTGCCCCCTCAGGGTGGACCGGGGAGCTGTTTTTT; cdr3_aa: CASSAPSGWTGELFF
clone_size: -; j_call: TRBJ1-1; v_call: TRBV7-2; d_call: TRBD1; cdr3_nt: TGTGCCAGCAGCTTTGACGACAGGGAGGCTTTCTTT; cdr3_aa: CASSFDDREAFF
clone_size: -; j_call: TRBJ2-2; v_call: TRBV27; d_call: TRBD1; cdr3_nt: TGTGCCACCTCGATCAAGGGACAGGGGCTCACCGGGGAGCTGTTTTTT; cdr3_aa: CATSIKGQGLTGELFF
clone_size: -; j_call: TRBJ1-3; v_call: TRBV19; d_call: -; cdr3_nt: TGTGCCAGTAGACCGGACAGTCTGGTTGGAAACACCATATATTTT; cdr3_aa: CASRPDSLVGNTIYF
clone_size: -; j_call: TRBJ2-7; v_call: TRBV28; d_call: -; cdr3_nt: TGTGCCAGCAGTTTATTAATGGGACACCAGTACGAGCAGTACTTC; cdr3_aa: CASSLLMGHQYEQYF
clone_size: -; j_call: TRBJ1-6; v_call: TRBV3-1/TRBV3-2; d_call: -; cdr3_nt: TGTGCCAGCAGCCAGGATTTACAGGCCTGGGGATCACCCCTCCACTTT; cdr3_aa: CASSQDLQAWGSPLHF
clone_size: -; j_call: TRBJ1-2; v_call: TRBV18; d_call: -; cdr3_nt: TGTGCCAGCTCACCTAATCCGGGACAAGGGAACTATGGCTACACCTTC; cdr3_aa: CASSPNPGQGNYGYTF
clone_size: -; j_call: TRBJ1-1; v_call: TRBV11-2; d_call: TRBD1; cdr3_nt: TGTGCCAGCAGCTTAGGGGACAGGGTAAAGATTCACACTGAAGCTTTCTTT; cdr3_aa: CASSLGDRVKIHTEAFF
clone_size: -; j_call: TRBJ2-1; v_call: TRBV6-5; d_call: -; cdr3_nt: TGTGCCAGCGGCACAGGGGAGGGTGAGCAGTTCTTC; cdr3_aa: CASGTGEGEQFF
clone_size: many; j_call: TRBJ2-4; v_call: TRBV10-1; d_call: TRBD1; cdr3_nt: TGCGCCAGCAGCCGGGACAGAGAAAACATTCAGTACTTC; cdr3_aa: CASSRDRENIQYF
clone_size: -; j_call: TRBJ1-1; v_call: TRBV9; d_call: TRBD1; cdr3_nt: TGTGCCAGCAGCCCCTCAGGGACAGGGACCACTGAAGCTTTCTTT; cdr3_aa: CASSPSGTGTTEAFF
clone_size: -; j_call: TRBJ2-7; v_call: TRBV5-6; d_call: TRBD1; cdr3_nt: TGTGCCAGCAGCTTGGTGGCAGGGGGCAACGAGCAGTACTTC; cdr3_aa: CASSLVAGGNEQYF
clone_size: -; j_call: TRBJ1-6; v_call: TRBV27; d_call: -; cdr3_nt: TGTGCCAGCAGTTTTAGGGGGAGCTATAATTCACCCCTCCACTTT; cdr3_aa: CASSFRGSYNSPLHF
clone_size: -; j_call: TRBJ1-5; v_call: TRBV6-6; d_call: -; cdr3_nt: TGTGCCAGCCGACCGACCCCCCTTGCCAATCAGCCCCAGCATTTT; cdr3_aa: CASRPTPLANQPQHF
clone_size: -; j_call: TRBJ2-7; v_call: TRBV11-2; d_call: -; cdr3_nt: TGTGCCAGCAGCCCGGACTCTACCTTCTCCTACGAGCAGTACTTC; cdr3_aa: CASSPDSTFSYEQYF
clone_size: few; j_call: TRBJ1-2; v_call: TRBV6-1; d_call: -; cdr3_nt: TGTGCCAGCAGTGAAGCACTCGGCGGAGGGGCGCTTGTGCCTGGCTACACCTTC; cdr3_aa: CASSEALGGGALVPGYTF
clone_size: -; j_call: TRBJ1-2; v_call: TRBV7-3; d_call: -; cdr3_nt: TGTGCCAGCAGCGACGGGAAGGGGCCGCGCACCTTC; cdr3_aa: CASSDGKGPRTF
clone_size: -; j_call: TRBJ1-1; v_call: TRBV2; d_call: TRBD1; cdr3_nt: TGTGCCAGCAGGTTTACAGGGGTAGGGACTGAAGCTTTCTTT; cdr3_aa: CASRFTGVGTEAFF
clone_size: once; j_call: TRBJ2-2; v_call: TRBV27; d_call: -; cdr3_nt: TGTGCCAGCAATTTCCAAGGGGGGCAGACCGGGGAGCTGTTTTTT; cdr3_aa: CASNFQGGQTGELFF
clone_size: -; j_call: TRBJ2-1; v_call: TRBV10-3; d_call: -; cdr3_nt: TGTGCCATCAGTGAGACCTACAATAGTGGCAATGAGCAGTTCTTC; cdr3_aa: CAISETYNSGNEQFF
clone_size: -; j_call: TRBJ2-1; v_call: TRBV11-2; d_call: -; cdr3_nt: TGTGCCAGCAGCTTAATCCGGACTACTGGCAATGAGCAGTTCTTC; cdr3_aa: CASSLIRTTGNEQFF
clone_size: -; j_call: TRBJ2-1; v_call: TRBV6-2/TRBV6-3; d_call: TRBD2; cdr3_nt: TGTGCCAGCAGTCCCCCGGGACTAGAAGACAATGAGCAGTTCTTC; cdr3_aa: CASSPPGLEDNEQFF
clone_size: -; j_call: TRBJ1-1; v_call: TRBV6-5; d_call: -; cdr3_nt: TGTGCCAGCAGTTACTGGGCAGGCGCTGAAGCTTTCTTT; cdr3_aa: CASSYWAGAEAFF
clone_size: -; j_call: TRBJ1-1; v_call: TRBV5-1; d_call: -; cdr3_nt: TGCGCCAGCAGCTCCTCCGCGGGGGGCAAAGCTTTCTTT; cdr3_aa: CASSSSAGGKAFF
clone_size: -; j_call: TRBJ1-5; v_call: TRBV19; d_call: TRBD1; cdr3_nt: TGTGCCAGTAGGGGGGACAGGGGGCTTGTCAGCAATCAGCCCCAGCATTTT; cdr3_aa: CASRGDRGLVSNQPQHF
clone_size: -; j_call: TRBJ1-3; v_call: TRBV6-5; d_call: -; cdr3_nt: TGTGCCAGCAGTTACCCCCTATCCTCTGGAAACACCATATATTTT; cdr3_aa: CASSYPLSSGNTIYF
clone_size: few; j_call: TRBJ1-6; v_call: TRBV9; d_call: -; cdr3_nt: TGTGCCAGCAGCGCGGACACAGAAAATTCACCCCTCCACTTT; cdr3_aa: CASSADTENSPLHF
clone_size: -; j_call: TRBJ1-2; v_call: TRBV5-6; d_call: TRBD1; cdr3_nt: TGTGCCAGCCGGACAGGGTTGAACTATGGCTACACCTTC; cdr3_aa: CASRTGLNYGYTF
clone_size: -; j_call: TRBJ1-2; v_call: TRBV6-5; d_call: -; cdr3_nt: TGTGCCAGCAGTTACTCGCGACAGGCGAACTATGGCTACACCTTC; cdr3_aa: CASSYSRQANYGYTF
clone_size: -; j_call: TRBJ1-1; v_call: TRBV18; d_call: -; cdr3_nt: TGTGCCAGCTCACCACCGGTCCCCATGAACACTGAAGCTTTCTTT; cdr3_aa: CASSPPVPMNTEAFF
clone_size: -; j_call: TRBJ2-7; v_call: TRBV7-2; d_call: TRBD2; cdr3_nt: TGTGCCAGCAGCTTAGCGATACTAGCGGGGGGGCCTGCGCAGTACTTC; cdr3_aa: CASSLAILAGGPAQYF
clone_size: -; j_call: TRBJ2-5; v_call: TRBV10-3; d_call: -; cdr3_nt: TGTGCCATCACGGCAGGGTTGCAAGAGACCCAGTACTTC; cdr3_aa: CAITAGLQETQYF
clone_size: -; j_call: TRBJ2-2; v_call: TRBV10-1; d_call: -; cdr3_nt: TGCGCCACAAGGCGGGGGCCGAGCGGGGAGCTGTTTTTT; cdr3_aa: CATRRGPSGELFF
clone_size: -; j_call: TRBJ2-2; v_call: TRBV11-3; d_call: TRBD2; cdr3_nt: TGTGCCAGCAGCTCCGGACTAGCGGGGGGATACACCGGGGAGCTGTTTTTT; cdr3_aa: CASSSGLAGGYTGELFF
clone_size: -; j_call: TRBJ2-3; v_call: TRBV5-1; d_call: -; cdr3_nt: TGCGCCAGCAGCTTGAACAGAGGATCCACAGATACGCAGTATTTT; cdr3_aa: CASSLNRGSTDTQYF
clone_size: -; j_call: TRBJ1-5; v_call: TRBV5-8; d_call: -; cdr3_nt: TGTGCCAGCAGCCTACAGGGCTTGGGGGAGAAATGGGATCAGCCCCAGCATTTT; cdr3_aa: CASSLQGLGEKWDQPQHF
clone_size: -; j_call: TRBJ2-2; v_call: TRBV7-6; d_call: -; cdr3_nt: TGTGCCAGCAGCTTAGGGACCAGTTTAGGCGGGGAGCTGTTTTTT; cdr3_aa: CASSLGTSLGGELFF
clone_size: -; j_call: TRBJ1-2; v_call: TRBV6-2/TRBV6-3; d_call: -; cdr3_nt: TGTGCCAGCAGTTATGGGGGCTATGGCTACACCTTC; cdr3_aa: CASSYGGYGYTF